This T cell receptor beta chain was documented in a study of cytomegalovirus exposure and HLA in healthy donors. Findings and limits, study-wide: A later analysis showed TCR association rates differing by HLA locus, peaking at DRB1 and lowest at HLA-C. A few V segments could not be told apart, such as TRBV6-2 and TRBV6-3, and were left out. Among TCR beta chains, those listed as cytomegalovirus-associated numbered over 150.

The PCR contained 60 Vbeta and 13 Jbeta primers. The table came from immunoSEQ multiplex PCR; TCRdb's copy has only in-frame clones and leaves some out. This repertoire includes around 160,000 clones. Points on this clone: Its target is unknown.

Germline V CDR1 and CDR2: SEHNR, FQNEAQ (reference sequence). Trimming took 1 base from V and 4 from J, leaving 11 bases between them. The CDR3 is 14 residues long. Specimen: PBMCs. This receptor was identified in a woman between 50 and 59 years old in good health and CMV-seronegative. The rearrangement uses TRBV7-9 and TRBJ2-7, with D perhaps TRBD2 (6 bases). The CDR3 DNA is TGTGCCAGCAGCTTAGGATTAGCGGCGTACGAGCAGTACTTC. Amino acids: CASSLGLAAYEQYF.